This entry describes one T cell receptor (beta chain). Using unique molecular identifiers, the investigators prepared the TCRbeta library. MiXCR, run by TCRdb on the PCR reads, gives a single entry per CDR3 protein. The profile shows fewer than 700,000 distinct CDR3 sequences, approximately 22% of them singletons. These data are taken from a study of T-cell reconstitution after alpha-beta-depleted transplantation in children. CDR1 and CDR2 from the germline V gene are LNHDA and SQIVND (reference sequence). The CDR3 sequence is 16 residues long. The V segment lost 10 bases and the J segment 0 bases; nucleotides outside the gene matches: 10.

V is TRBV19 and J is TRBJ1-5; 9 nucleotides align to TRBD1. The origin of this receptor is a boy younger than two who had a stem cell transplant for acute myeloid leukemia, so the T cells may come from the graft donor. The sequencing here drew on PBMCs, mostly from graft donor cells, taken 360 days after TCRalphabeta/CD19-depleted stem cell transplant. For the CDR3, the DNA is TGTGCCACGGGACAGGGAGCCCTTTATAGCAATCAGCCCCAGCATTTT. It specifies CATGQGALYSNQPQHF.